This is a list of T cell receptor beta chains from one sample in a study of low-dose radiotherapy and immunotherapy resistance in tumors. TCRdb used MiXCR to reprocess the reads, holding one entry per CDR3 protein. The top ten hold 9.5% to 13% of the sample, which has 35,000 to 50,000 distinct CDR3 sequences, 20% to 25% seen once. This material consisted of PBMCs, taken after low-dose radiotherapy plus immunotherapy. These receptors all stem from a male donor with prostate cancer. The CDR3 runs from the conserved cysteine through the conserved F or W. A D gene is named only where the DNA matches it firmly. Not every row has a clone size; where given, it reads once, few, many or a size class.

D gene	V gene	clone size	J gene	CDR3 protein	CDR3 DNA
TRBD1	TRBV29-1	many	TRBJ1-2	CSVEDTGVGGYTF	TGCAGCGTTGAAGATACAGGGGTCGGGGGCTACACCTTC
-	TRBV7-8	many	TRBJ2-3	CASSLDRGASTDTQYF	TGTGCCAGCAGCTTAGATAGGGGAGCTAGCACAGATACGCAGTATTTT
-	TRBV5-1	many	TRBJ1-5	CASSLEGASNQPQHF	TGCGCCAGCAGCTTGGAAGGGGCTTCGAATCAGCCCCAGCATTTT
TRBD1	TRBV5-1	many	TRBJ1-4	CASSFGQGLGEKLFF	TGCGCCAGCAGCTTTGGACAGGGGCTAGGCGAAAAACTGTTTTTT
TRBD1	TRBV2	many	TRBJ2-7	CASSGSRDRGSYEQYF	TGTGCCAGCAGTGGATCCCGGGACAGGGGCTCCTACGAGCAGTACTTC
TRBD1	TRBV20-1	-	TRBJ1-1	CSTIRGVNTEALF	TGCAGTACGATCAGGGGGGTGAACACTGAAGCTCTCTTT
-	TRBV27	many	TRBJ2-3	CASSFRWSTDTQYF	TGTGCCAGCAGTTTCCGGTGGAGCACAGATACGCAGTATTTT
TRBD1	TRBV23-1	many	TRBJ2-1	CASSQPRDRDNEQFF	TGCGCCAGCAGTCAACCCCGGGACAGGGACAATGAGCAGTTCTTC
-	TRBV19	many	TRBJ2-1	CASSLSGNEQFF	TGTGCCAGTAGCCTTAGCGGCAATGAGCAGTTCTTC
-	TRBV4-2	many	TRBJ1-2	CASSQVRGDPFYGYTF	TGTGCCAGCAGCCAGGTCCGGGGGGACCCCTTCTATGGCTACACCTTC
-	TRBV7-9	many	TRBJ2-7	CASSLVGGYEQYF	TGTGCCAGCAGCTTAGTCGGCGGCTACGAGCAGTACTTC
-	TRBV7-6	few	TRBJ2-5	CASSGGETQYF	TGTGCCAGCAGCGGAGGGGAGACCCAGTACTTC
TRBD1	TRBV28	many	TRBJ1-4	CAVSGGGNEKLFF	TGTGCCGTTTCGGGAGGGGGCAATGAAAAACTGTTTTTT
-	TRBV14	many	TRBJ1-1	CASSQDAGVDTEAFF	TGTGCCAGCAGCCAAGATGCAGGGGTTGACACTGAAGCTTTCTTT
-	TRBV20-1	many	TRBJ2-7	CSAPTENPPYEQYF	TGCAGTGCCCCCACCGAAAACCCGCCCTACGAGCAGTACTTC
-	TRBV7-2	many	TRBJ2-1	CASSLVRSPQFF	TGTGCCAGCAGCTTAGTGAGGTCCCCGCAGTTCTTC
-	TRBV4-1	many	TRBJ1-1	CASSQGSTGRNTEAFF	TGCGCCAGCAGCCAGGGATCGACAGGAAGGAACACTGAAGCTTTCTTT
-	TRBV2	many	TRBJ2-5	CASSESSQGETQYF	TGTGCCAGCAGTGAATCTAGCCAGGGGGAGACCCAGTACTTC
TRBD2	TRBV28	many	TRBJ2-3	CAIRGGASTDTQYF	TGTGCCATCCGCGGGGGAGCTAGCACAGATACGCAGTATTTT
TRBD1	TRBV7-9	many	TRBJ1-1	CASSRQGDRDTEAFF	TGTGCCAGCAGCAGACAGGGGGACAGGGATACTGAAGCTTTCTTT
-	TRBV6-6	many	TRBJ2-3	CASSYPGGGTGTDTQYF	TGTGCCAGCAGTTACCCAGGTGGGGGCACAGGCACAGATACGCAGTATTTT
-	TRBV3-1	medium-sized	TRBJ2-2	CASSSRTVNTGELFF	TGTGCCAGCAGCTCGCGAACCGTGAACACCGGGGAGCTGTTTTTT
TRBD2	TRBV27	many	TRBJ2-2	CASSLSAASGGGTPGELFF	TGTGCCAGCAGTTTATCGGCGGCTAGCGGGGGGGGTACCCCCGGGGAGCTGTTTTTT
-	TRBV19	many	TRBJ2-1	CASSPGTHEQFF	TGTGCCAGTAGTCCCGGGACTCATGAGCAGTTCTTC
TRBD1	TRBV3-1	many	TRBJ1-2	CASSQQGAGGYTF	TGTGCCAGCAGCCAACAGGGGGCTGGCGGCTACACCTTC
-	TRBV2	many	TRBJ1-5	CASSEARASNQPQHF	TGTGCCAGCAGTGAGGCCAGGGCCTCCAATCAGCCCCAGCATTTT
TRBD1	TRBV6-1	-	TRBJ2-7	CASRTGMSEQYF	TGTGCCAGTCGGACAGGGATGAGTGAGCAGTACTTC
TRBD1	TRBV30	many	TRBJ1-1	CAWSTTGTEAFF	TGTGCCTGGAGTACGACAGGGACTGAAGCTTTCTTT
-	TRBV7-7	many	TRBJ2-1	CASSPPSSYNEQFF	TGTGCCAGCAGCCCGCCCAGCTCCTACAATGAGCAGTTCTTC
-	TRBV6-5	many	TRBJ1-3	CASSYSPGASGNTIYF	TGTGCCAGCAGTTACTCGCCAGGAGCCTCTGGAAACACCATATATTTT
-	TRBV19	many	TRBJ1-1	CASSIRHNTEAFF	TGTGCCAGTAGTATTAGACATAACACTGAAGCTTTCTTT
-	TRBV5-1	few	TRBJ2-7	CASSFSGAEEQYF	TGCGCCAGCAGCTTCTCAGGGGCGGAGGAGCAGTACTTC
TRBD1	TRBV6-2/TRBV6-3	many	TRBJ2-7	CASSGTGASYEQYF	TGTGCCAGCAGTGGGACAGGGGCCTCCTACGAGCAGTACTTC
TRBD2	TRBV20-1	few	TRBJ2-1	CSAPQTSVNGLFF	TGCAGTGCTCCTCAGACTAGCGTAAACGGACTGTTCTTC
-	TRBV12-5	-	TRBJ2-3	CASGLVPASPADTQYF	TGTGCTAGTGGTTTGGTACCAGCTTCCCCGGCAGATACGCAGTATTTT
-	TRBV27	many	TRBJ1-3	CATGPSSGNTIYF	TGTGCGACAGGCCCCAGCTCTGGAAACACCATATATTTT
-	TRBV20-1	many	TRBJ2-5	CSARDNFDPTGGETQYF	TGCAGTGCTAGAGATAATTTCGACCCAACTGGTGGGGAGACCCAGTACTTC
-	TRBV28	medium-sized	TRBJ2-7	CASSFVSPPEQYF	TGTGCCAGCAGTTTCGTATCCCCCCCCGAGCAGTACTTC
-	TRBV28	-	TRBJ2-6	CASLQASSGANVLTF	TGTGCCAGTTTACAAGCAAGCTCTGGGGCCAACGTCCTGACTTTC
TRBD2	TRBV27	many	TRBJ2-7	CASLSLAAGSYEQYF	TGTGCCAGCCTGTCCCTAGCGGCCGGATCCTACGAGCAGTACTTC
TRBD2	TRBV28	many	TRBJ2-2	CASSLIAGAGELFF	TGTGCCAGCAGTTTAATTGCGGGGGCCGGGGAGCTGTTTTTT